This T cell receptor beta chain was identified in a study of blood T cell repertoires in COVID-19. CDR1 and CDR2 from the germline V gene are MNHEY and SMNVEV (reference sequence). V gave up 7 bases and J gave up 0 bases, with 12 bases separating them. CDR3 length: 14 residues. Only in-frame clones appear in the TCRdb table, and some are missing; sequencing was by immunoSEQ multiplex PCR. Of around 210,000 clones in the sample, 89% are singletons; the top ten hold around 8.9%. The genes are TRBV27 and TRBJ1-1; D is undetermined. This receptor was identified in a woman between 18 and 29 years old who had recovered from COVID-19. The sample was PBMCs or T cells enriched from blood (not recorded which). The CDR3 DNA is TGTGCCAGCACTAGCGAGCTGATGAACACTGAAGCTTTCTTT. The encoded protein is CASTSELMNTEAFF.